The 29 T cell receptor beta chains in this list originate from one sample, sequenced in a study of radiation and T cells in renal cell carcinoma. Measured with immunoSEQ multiplex PCR; TCRdb has only the in-frame clones, and not every one. Of some 150,000 clones in the sample, roughly 86% were seen once. Time point defined: blood 2 weeks post-SBRT. The treatment is: 15 Gy SBRT to primary tumor, nephrectomy 4 weeks later. The sequencing here drew on blood, taken from a patient whose treatment included radiotherapy and nephrectomy. These receptors were obtained from a woman aged 45-65 years with renal cell carcinoma.

This chain connects TRBV7-2 to TRBJ1-4; D is perhaps TRBD1 (5 bases). Between the trimmed V and J ends, which lost 5 bases and 6 bases, there was a span of 13 bases. The CDR3 spans 14 residues. Germline lookup yields CDR1 SGHTA and CDR2 FQGNSA. CDR3 nucleotide sequence: TGTGCCAGCAGCCCCGACAGTACTGATGAAAAACTGTTTTTT. Protein sequence: CASSPDSTDEKLFF.

The chain employs TRBV4-3 and TRBJ1-1, with TRBD1 as a possible D gene (5 bases). V was pared by 1 base and J by 6 bases, with 15 bases between. Germline assignment: CDR1 LGHNA and CDR2 YSLEER. The CDR3 runs 15 residues. In DNA form, the CDR3 reads TGCGCCAGCAGCCAAGTAGGCTCCGGGGGGGCTGAAGCTTTCTTT. Translation: CASSQVGSGGAEAFF.

J is TRBJ2-1 and V is TRBV7-2, with D perhaps matching TRBD2 (6 bases). Per germline, CDR1 SGHTA and CDR2 FQGNSA. The CDR3 loop spans 14 amino acids. V lost 4 bases to trimming and J lost 3 bases, with 10 bases between them. CDR3 bases: TGTGCCAGCAGCTCACCCGGGGGCTACAATGAGCAGTTCTTC. Protein product: CASSSPGGYNEQFF.

This rearrangement joins TRBV19 to TRBJ1-5; 10 nucleotides line up with TRBD1. J was trimmed by 5 bases and V by 4 bases; bases with no gene match: 8. Germline CDR1 and CDR2: LNHDA and SQIVND (reference sequence). CDR3 length: 16 residues. CDR3 in DNA: TGTGCCAGTAGTACCCAGGACAGGGGGATGCATCAGCCCCAGCATTTT. It codes for CASSTQDRGMHQPQHF.

As for this clone: At one of its ends the junction is not consistent with the germline gene, which may arise from a read error. This chain uses TRBV7-9 with TRBJ2-7; 11 bases map to TRBD1. Germline V gives CDR1 SEHNR, CDR2 FQNEAQ (reference sequence). The CDR3 has 15 residues. As DNA, the CDR3 is TGTGCCAGCAGCTTGTGGACAGGGGGCTCCGACGAGCAGTACTTC. Residues: CASSLWTGGSDEQYF.

The CDR3 here is CASSLATNSPLHF. The CDR3 nucleotides are TGTGCCAGCAGCTTAGCCACTAATTCACCCCTCCACTTT. The chain couples TRBV7-9 to TRBJ1-6; D call uncertain. The CDR3 contains 13 residues. The V gene lost 0 bases and the J gene lost 6 bases, with 3 bases spanning the gap. CDR1 is SEHNR, CDR2 FQNEAQ, per germline (reference sequence).

This clone has a handful of counts. The chain has TRBV30 and TRBJ1-1, with 7 bases identical to TRBD1. With 7 bases clipped from V and 4 bases from J, the junction kept 6 bases outside the gene matches. The CDR3 length is 12 residues. Looked up from germline, CDR1 is GTSNPN and CDR2 is SVGIG (reference sequence). Here the CDR3 reads CALGQMSTEAFF. The CDR3 DNA reads as TGTGCCTTGGGACAGATGAGCACTGAAGCTTTCTTT.

The chain recombines TRBV7-6 with TRBJ1-1, with D tentatively TRBD1 (6 bases). The V gene lost 2 bases and the J gene lost 10 bases, with 23 bases spanning the gap. Germline CDR1 reads SGHVS; CDR2 reads FNYEAQ. The CDR3 runs 16 residues. In nucleotides, the CDR3 is TGTGCCAGCAGCTTACAACCGGATGGACAGCTTGGAGGAGCTTTCTTT. This encodes CASSLQPDGQLGGAFF.

The J gene is TRBJ1-1, the V gene TRBV7-9; the match to TRBD1 covers 12 bases. The V gene's germline CDR1 is SEHNR and CDR2 FQNEAQ (reference sequence). There are 16 residues in the CDR3. V was clipped by 2 bases and J by 6 bases; unmatched bases: 7. The CDR3 DNA is TGTGCCAGCAGCTTACCAATTGGGACAGGGGGCTCTGAAGCTTTCTTT. This gives the protein CASSLPIGTGGSEAFF.

This clone was detected once. The genes are TRBV6-5 and TRBJ1-1; possible D gene TRBD1, 6 bases. This CDR3 region has 14 residues. The germline V gene has CDR1 MNHEY and CDR2 SVGAGI. V lost 4 bases, J lost 5 bases, and 14 bases lay in between. CDR3: CASSSGRGVTEAFF. CDR3 in DNA: TGTGCCAGCAGTTCCGGGAGGGGGGTAACTGAAGCTTTCTTT.

This clone came up once. The chain couples TRBV4-1 to TRBJ2-1; 7 nucleotides agree with TRBD2. The CDR3 is 13 amino acids. CDR1 is MGHRA and CDR2 is YSYEKL in the germline V gene. V was pared by 5 bases and J by 9 bases, with 7 bases of the junction left unmatched. The CDR3 bases are TGCGCCAGCAGCGAAACACTAGCGCCTGAGCAGTTCTTC. Its protein product is CASSETLAPEQFF.

The genes are TRBV18 and TRBJ2-5; 10 bases align to TRBD1. V dropped 3 bases and J dropped 2; count of bases not matched to a gene: 6. CDR3 length equals 16 residues. The germline V gene has CDR1 KGHSH and CDR2 LQKENI. CDR3 coding DNA: TGTGCCAGCTCACCGGCCGGGACAGGGGTTCAAGAGACCCAGTACTTC. Protein product: CASSPAGTGVQETQYF. Full variable domain (outside the CDR3, taken from reference TRBV18 and TRBJ2-5): NAGVMQNPRHLVRRRGQEARLRCSPMKGHSHVYWYRQLPEEGLKFMVYLQKENIIDESGMPKERFSAEFPKEGPSILRIQQVVRGDSAAYFCASSPAGTGVQETQYFGPGTRLLVL.

The genes are TRBV11-3 and TRBJ2-7, with 8 positions matching TRBD1. Per germline, CDR1 SGHNT and CDR2 YENEEA. The CDR3 spans 14 residues. The trim removed 5 bases at V and 4 bases at J, leaving 7 bases unmatched. This CDR3 is CASSIGQGAYEQYF. The CDR3 DNA reads as TGTGCCAGCAGCATAGGACAGGGAGCTTACGAGCAGTACTTC.

The chain has TRBV7-9 and TRBJ2-7; D gene uncertain. Germline CDR1 is SEHNR and CDR2 is FQNEAQ (reference sequence). CDR3 size: 13 residues. Trimming shortened V by 3 bases and J by 3 bases, and 9 bases separated the two germline ends. DNA for the CDR3: TGTGCCAGCAGCTTGACGGAATACTACGAGCAGTACTTC. Translated: CASSLTEYYEQYF.

This clone was recorded only once. This chain links TRBV19 with TRBJ1-4, with a possible D match to TRBD1 (5 bases). With 5 bases removed from V and 7 bases from J, the gap between germline ends came to 17 bases. CDR3 size: 15 residues. Germline assignment: CDR1 LNHDA and CDR2 SQIVND (reference sequence). In DNA form, the CDR3 reads TGTGCCAGTAGTGCCTTCCGGGACGGTTCTGAAAAACTGTTTTTT. Translated, it gives CASSAFRDGSEKLFF.

This rearrangement joins TRBV5-6 to TRBJ2-2; D possibly matches TRBD1 or TRBD2 (5 bases each). The CDR3 totals 15 residues. In germline, CDR1 is SGHDT, CDR2 YYEEEE. The V and J ends lost 5 bases and 1 base respectively, with 12 bases between them. The CDR3 DNA follows: TGTGCCAGCAGACGTGGGACGGTGAACACCGGGGAGCTGTTTTTT. Translation gives CASRRGTVNTGELFF.

The CDR3 DNA is TGTGCCAGCAGCATGCCCTTCCGAAGGGGCGCGGGGACCCAGTACTTC. Protein: CASSMPFRRGAGTQYF. The chain combines TRBV7-2 with TRBJ2-5, with D perhaps given as TRBD1 or TRBD2 (5 bases each). Per germline, CDR1 SGHTA and CDR2 FQGNSA. The CDR3 has 16 amino acids. Trimming left V 5 bases short and J 7 bases short, with 23 bases between.

This clone appeared a single time. The CDR3 DNA reads TGTGCCAGCAGCTTAGTCAGAAACACCGGGGAGCTGTTTTTT. Its translation is CASSLVRNTGELFF. The chain has TRBV7-9 and TRBJ2-2; no firm D call. CDR1 is SEHNR, CDR2 FQNEAQ, per germline (reference sequence). Trimming took 1 base from V and 2 from J, leaving 5 bases between them. The CDR3 extends over 14 amino acids. Full variable domain (remainder filled in from reference TRBV7-9 and TRBJ2-2): DTGVSQNPRHKITKRGQNVTFRCDPISEHNRLYWYRQTLGQGPEFLTYFQNEAQLEKSRLLSDRFSAERPKGSFSTLEIQRTEQGDSAMYLCASSLVRNTGELFFGEGSRLTVL.

The rearrangement uses TRBV25-1 and TRBJ1-4, with a tentative D call TRBD1 (5 bases). Trimming removed 8 bases at V and 7 bases at J, with 26 bases between. The CDR3 has 17 residues. Germline CDR1 is MGHDK and CDR2 is SYGVNS. CDR3 DNA sequence: TGTGCCAGCGCAACCCACCGGGACCCCCGAACAAGTGAAAAACTGTTTTTT. Translating it yields CASATHRDPRTSEKLFF.

This clone was seen a single time. This CDR3 is also generated by other DNA sequences in the sample. The chain joins TRBV19 to TRBJ2-2; TRBD1 matches 8 bases. CDR1 and CDR2 (germline): LNHDA, SQIVND (reference sequence). V lost 7 bases to trimming and J lost 0 bases; unmatched junction nucleotides: 4. CDR3 length equals 15 residues. The CDR3 coding sequence is TGTGCCAGTACCCAGGGGGCGGCGAACACCGGGGAGCTGTTTTTT. It yields the protein CASTQGAANTGELFF.

The chain uses TRBV7-2 and TRBJ2-7; D gene uncertain. Trimming cost V 4 bases and J 3 bases, with 13 bases left between them. From germline, CDR1 is SGHTA and CDR2 FQGNSA. CDR3 length equals 14 residues. CDR3 in amino acids: CASSSDNPLYEQYF. CDR3 sequence (DNA): TGTGCCAGCAGCTCCGACAATCCGCTCTACGAGCAGTACTTC.

Notes on this clone: The junction does not match germline at one end; this may be a read error. V gene TRBV7-7 combines with J gene TRBJ2-1, with TRBD2 matching over 8 bases. The CDR3 covers 15 residues. From germline, CDR1 is SSHAT and CDR2 FNYEAQ (reference sequence). CDR3 loop: CASSLDGGAFNEQFF. CDR3 in DNA: TGTGCTAGCAGCTTAGACGGGGGGGCCTTCAATGAGCAGTTCTTC.

The chain employs TRBV10-3 and TRBJ1-2; 7 positions match TRBD1. The CDR3 contains 13 residues. Looked up from germline, CDR1 is ENHRY and CDR2 is SYGVKD. The trim removed 6 bases at V and 7 bases at J, leaving 8 bases unmatched. CDR3 coding DNA: TGTGCCATCAGAGAGACAGGGAAGACTGGCTACACCTTC. It is translated as CAIRETGKTGYTF.

The V gene is TRBV5-1, the J gene TRBJ1-4; 8 bases agree with TRBD1. Trimming removed 4 bases from V and 4 bases from J; junction bases left unmatched: 9. This CDR3 is built from 16 residues. CDR1 SGHRS and CDR2 YFSETQ come from the germline V gene. The CDR3 DNA sequence: TGCGCCAGCAGCCGGCAAGGGACAGGAGATAATGAAAAACTGTTTTTT. It specifies CASSRQGTGDNEKLFF.

The chain employs TRBV7-2 and TRBJ1-2, with D uncertain. V was cut by 1 base and J by 7 bases, with 10 bases left in between. Germline assignment: CDR1 SGHTA and CDR2 FQGNSA. CDR3 length equals 13 residues. Here the CDR3 reads CASSLVRASGYTF. The CDR3 nucleotides read TGTGCCAGCAGCTTAGTCCGGGCAAGTGGCTACACCTTC.

The chain has TRBV6-5 and TRBJ1-6; weak D call: TRBD1 (5 bases). The CDR3 consists of 12 residues. Per germline, CDR1 MNHEY and CDR2 SVGAGI. Trimming removed 4 bases from V and 9 bases from J, with 7 bases in between. The CDR3 sequence: CASSSGSSPLHF. In DNA form, the CDR3 reads TGTGCCAGCAGTTCAGGGTCTTCACCCCTCCACTTT.

This sequence joins TRBV5-8 and TRBJ1-5; the D gene is possibly TRBD1 (6 bases). The germline V gene has CDR1 SGHTS and CDR2 YDEGEE. Trimming stripped 7 bases from V and 1 base from J, with 30 bases between. This CDR3 has 20 amino acids. Here the CDR3 DNA reads TGTGCCAGCGGGGGGCGACGGGGCGGAATCTCTGTGGGAAGCAATCAGCCCCAGCATTTT. Amino acids: CASGGRRGGISVGSNQPQHF.

This sequence joins TRBV6-1 and TRBJ1-5; D is possibly TRBD1 (5 bases). The CDR3 has 14 residues. CDR1 and CDR2 (germline): MNHNS, SASEGT. V lost 8 bases and J lost 3, with 14 bases in between. CDR3 sequence reads: CASQADSYNQPQHF. The CDR3, as DNA: TGTGCCAGCCAAGCCGACAGCTACAATCAGCCCCAGCATTTT.

This chain connects TRBV6-6 to TRBJ1-4; no firm D call. The CDR3 loop spans 14 amino acids. V gave up 6 bases and J gave up 0 bases, with 8 bases separating them. The V gene's germline CDR1 is MNHNY and CDR2 SVGAGI (reference sequence). DNA for the CDR3: TGTGCCAGCAGGGCGACAACAACTAATGAAAAACTGTTTTTT. Its translation is CASRATTTNEKLFF.